Listed below are T cell receptor beta chains from one sample, sequenced in a study of CD8 T cells in ankylosing spondylitis. TCRdb called the 5' RACE reads again in MiXCR, with one record for every CDR3 protein. The sample consists of about 340,000 distinct CDR3 sequences, approximately 22% of them appearing once. Sequenced sample: blood, either unsorted or a sorted T cell fraction (not recorded which). The receptors shown here come from a male donor with ankylosing spondylitis or in good health (not recorded which). Each CDR3 is given with its conserved first and last residue. A D gene is named only where the DNA matches it firmly. The size of a clone is reported for some rows only, either as once, few or many, or as a class for expanded clones.

abundance | j_gene | v_gene | d_gene | CDR3nt | CDR3aa
NA | TRBJ1-1 | TRBV20-1 | NA | TGCAGTGCTAGAACGGGCGAAGCTTTCTTT | CSARTGEAFF
few | TRBJ2-3 | TRBV7-8 | NA | TGTGCCAGCAGCTTAGGCCCGGGGGATACGCAGTATTTT | CASSLGPGDTQYF
NA | TRBJ2-3 | TRBV5-1 | TRBD1 | TGCGCCAGCAGCGGGGGGACAGGCGGACGGGATACGCAGTATTTT | CASSGGTGGRDTQYF
few | TRBJ2-7 | TRBV20-1 | TRBD1 | TGCAGTGCTACCGGGACAGGCATCGACGAGCAGTACTTC | CSATGTGIDEQYF
once | TRBJ2-1 | TRBV2 | TRBD1 | TGTGCCAGCAGTGAAAGGGGGCAGGGGGCTGGATTTTACAATGAGCAGTTCTTC | CASSERGQGAGFYNEQFF
many | TRBJ1-1 | TRBV20-1 | TRBD1 | TGCAGTGCCCGGGGACAGGGAGAAACTGAAGCTTTCTTT | CSARGQGETEAFF
NA | TRBJ2-4 | TRBV7-2 | NA | TGTGCCAGCAGCCCGCAATCAGGGAACGCCAAAAACATTCAGTACTTC | CASSPQSGNAKNIQYF
few | TRBJ2-2 | TRBV29-1 | TRBD2 | TGCAGCGGGGGAGGGCAGCCGAACACCGGGGAGCTGTTTTTT | CSGGGQPNTGELFF
NA | TRBJ2-1 | TRBV7-9 | TRBD2 | TGTGCCAGCAGCTTAATTGCCGGGGGGGCCTACAATGAGCAGTTCTTC | CASSLIAGGAYNEQFF
few | TRBJ2-7 | TRBV6-5 | NA | TGTGCCAGCAGTTACTCAGCTGATCTGAGTCAGTACTTC | CASSYSADLSQYF
few | TRBJ2-7 | TRBV6-1 | NA | TGTGCCAGCAGGGCGACAGAGGAGGTCAACGAGCAGTACTTC | CASRATEEVNEQYF
NA | TRBJ1-1 | TRBV23-1 | NA | TGCGCCAGCAGTCAACCCGACAGAAGCCCTAGAGTGAACACTGAAGCTTTCTTT | CASSQPDRSPRVNTEAFF
NA | TRBJ2-1 | TRBV6-1 | TRBD2 | TGTGCCAGCCGAACCCCGGGACTAGCGGGGGCGGGGGGGCAGTTCTTC | CASRTPGLAGAGGQFF
NA | TRBJ2-2 | TRBV12-5 | NA | TGTGCTAGTGGACTTGACGGGGGGAACACCGGGGAGCTGTTTTTT | CASGLDGGNTGELFF
many | TRBJ1-1 | TRBV15 | NA | TGTGCCACCAGCAGACCTCGGGCCCCGAACACTGAAGCTTTCTTT | CATSRPRAPNTEAFF
few | TRBJ2-5 | TRBV7-6 | TRBD2 | TGTGCCAGCAGCACGACTAGCGGGGGGGTCAACGGACAAGAGACCCAGTACTTC | CASSTTSGGVNGQETQYF
once | TRBJ2-1 | TRBV28 | NA | TGTGCCAGCAGTTTGTCGTCGTTCTACAATGAGCAGTTCTTC | CASSLSSFYNEQFF
NA | TRBJ2-5 | TRBV7-8 | TRBD2 | TGTGCCAGCAGCCTGGGTTATAGCGGGGGCCAAGAGACCCAGTACTTC | CASSLGYSGGQETQYF
NA | TRBJ2-1 | TRBV12-3/TRBV12-4 | TRBD2 | TGTGCCAGCAGTTTACTAGCGGGGGGGCCCGAGAATGAGCAGTTCTTC | CASSLLAGGPENEQFF
NA | TRBJ2-7 | TRBV11-2 | NA | TGTGCCAGCAGCGATTGGGCGCAGGGACTCTACGAGCAGTACTTC | CASSDWAQGLYEQYF
NA | TRBJ1-2 | TRBV2 | NA | TGTGCCAGCAGTGAATCGGCAGGGGTCGGGTATGGCTACACCTTC | CASSESAGVGYGYTF
few | TRBJ2-1 | TRBV12-3/TRBV12-4 | NA | TGTGCCAGCAGCGGACCCCGGGCACATGAGCAGTTCTTC | CASSGPRAHEQFF
NA | TRBJ2-7 | TRBV5-1 | NA | TGCGCCAGCAGCCAGGGGCAGCCGGTACACGAGCAGTACTTC | CASSQGQPVHEQYF
few | TRBJ2-4 | TRBV30 | NA | TGTGCCTGGAGCTCCGGGACCGCCAAAAACATTCAGTACTTC | CAWSSGTAKNIQYF
few | TRBJ2-4 | TRBV12-3/TRBV12-4 | NA | TGTGCCAGCAGTTTTGGGGGCGTAAACATTCAGTACTTC | CASSFGGVNIQYF
few | TRBJ2-1 | TRBV12-3/TRBV12-4 | TRBD1 | TGTGCCAGCAGTTCCTCGACAGGGACAAATGAGCAGTTCTTC | CASSSSTGTNEQFF
NA | TRBJ2-1 | TRBV7-9 | NA | TGTGCCAGCAGCCCGACCTACAATGAGCAGTTCTTC | CASSPTYNEQFF
few | TRBJ1-5 | TRBV5-5 | NA | TGTGCCAGCAGCTTCGGTCAGGGTCTGCGTAGCAATCAGCCCCAGCATTTT | CASSFGQGLRSNQPQHF
NA | TRBJ2-5 | TRBV4-1 | TRBD2 | TGCGCCAGCAGCCAAGTGACTAGCGGGGGGGAGACCCAGTACTTC | CASSQVTSGGETQYF
NA | TRBJ1-6 | TRBV7-9 | TRBD1 | TGTGCCAGCAGCCCCCCGGACAGGGTGAGGTCACCCCTCCACTTT | CASSPPDRVRSPLHF
NA | TRBJ2-2 | TRBV7-6 | NA | TGTGCCAGCAGCCCCGACCGAGTGGATCGGACCGGGGAGCTGTTTTTT | CASSPDRVDRTGELFF
NA | TRBJ1-2 | TRBV5-1 | NA | TGCGCCAGCAGCGTACAACAGGGCAAGACGGATGGCTACACCTTC | CASSVQQGKTDGYTF
few | TRBJ2-3 | TRBV6-5 | TRBD2 | TGTGCCAGCAGTTACGGCGGGGGGGGCACAGATACGCAGTATTTT | CASSYGGGGTDTQYF
few | TRBJ2-2 | TRBV5-1 | NA | TGCGCCAGCAGCGCAGGCGGGGAGCTGTTTTTT | CASSAGGELFF
NA | TRBJ2-3 | TRBV15 | NA | TGTGCCACCAGCAGAGACCTCCCAGGCACAGATACGCAGTATTTT | CATSRDLPGTDTQYF
few | TRBJ2-1 | TRBV29-1 | NA | TGCAGCGCCAGGGACTGGAACTACAATGAGCAGTTCTTC | CSARDWNYNEQFF
NA | TRBJ2-5 | TRBV12-3/TRBV12-4 | NA | TGTGCCAGCAGTTTAGGCTGGGGCGAAGAGACCCAGTACTTC | CASSLGWGEETQYF
NA | TRBJ2-2 | TRBV5-1 | TRBD2 | TGCGCCAGCAGCTTGCCCTTACTAGCGGGGGGCACCGGGGAGCTGTTTTTT | CASSLPLLAGGTGELFF
many | TRBJ2-5 | TRBV3-1 | NA | TGTGCCAGCAGCGACCAAGAGACCCAGTACTTC | CASSDQETQYF
NA | TRBJ2-7 | TRBV10-2 | TRBD2 | TGCGCCAGCAGAGGACTAGCGGGGGCCCCCCCCTACGAGCAGTACTTC | CASRGLAGAPPYEQYF
NA | TRBJ2-1 | TRBV19 | TRBD1 | TGTGCCAGTAGTATCCCCTGGACAGGGGGCTCCTACAATGAGCAGTTCTTC | CASSIPWTGGSYNEQFF
NA | TRBJ2-1 | TRBV27 | NA | TGTGCCAGCAGATTATCCTACAATGAGCAGTTCTTC | CASRLSYNEQFF
NA | TRBJ2-3 | TRBV5-5 | NA | TGTGCCAGCACCGGGGATTATACGCAGTATTTT | CASTGDYTQYF
few | TRBJ2-1 | TRBV14 | TRBD2 | TGTGCCAGCAGCCAACTGGTGTCCGGGACTAGCGTACACGATGAGCAGTTCTTC | CASSQLVSGTSVHDEQFF
NA | TRBJ2-1 | TRBV25-1 | TRBD2 | TGTGCCAGCAGCCACGGGACTAGCGGGGGACATGAGCAGTTCTTC | CASSHGTSGGHEQFF
NA | TRBJ2-7 | TRBV19 | NA | TGTGCCACGCGAACGGGTCCAGGGAATCGGTACGAGCAGTACTTC | CATRTGPGNRYEQYF
few | TRBJ1-2 | TRBV9 | NA | TGTGCCAGCAGCGTTAGTGGAGGTGGAAACTATGGCTACACCTTC | CASSVSGGGNYGYTF
few | TRBJ1-1 | TRBV20-1 | NA | TGCAGTGCTACGCGGTTTGATGGTAAGAGGACTGAAGCTTTCTTT | CSATRFDGKRTEAFF
NA | TRBJ2-1 | TRBV9 | NA | TGTGCCAGCAGCGTCCAAGTTAATTCCCTATACAATGAGCAGTTCTTC | CASSVQVNSLYNEQFF
NA | TRBJ2-1 | TRBV12-3/TRBV12-4 | TRBD2 | TGTGCCAGCAGTCCCCCGGGACTAGCAACCAATGAGCAGTTCTTC | CASSPPGLATNEQFF
NA | TRBJ1-4 | TRBV28 | NA | TGTGCCAGCAGTTTTTTGGGGAACAATGAAAAACTGTTTTTT | CASSFLGNNEKLFF
NA | TRBJ1-2 | TRBV4-1 | TRBD1 | TGCGCCAGCAGTACAGGGGTTACTGACTATGGCTACACCTTC | CASSTGVTDYGYTF
NA | TRBJ2-3 | TRBV4-2 | TRBD2 | TGTGCCAGCAGCCAACTAGCGGGGGGGCCCTCAGATACGCAGTATTTT | CASSQLAGGPSDTQYF
NA | TRBJ2-5 | TRBV24-1 | NA | TGTGCCACCAGTGCAGCAGGTGCAGAGACCCAGTACTTC | CATSAAGAETQYF
NA | TRBJ2-1 | TRBV7-8 | TRBD2 | TGTGCCAGCAGCCCTAGCGGGGCCCTCTACAATGAGCAGTTCTTC | CASSPSGALYNEQFF
few | TRBJ2-4 | TRBV12-3/TRBV12-4 | TRBD2 | TGTGCCAGCAGTTTAGTTAGCGGGGTACCGCTAGCCAAAAACATTCAGTACTTC | CASSLVSGVPLAKNIQYF
NA | TRBJ2-2 | TRBV12-3/TRBV12-4 | TRBD2 | TGTGCCCGCAGTTTCGGGATTAGCGGGGGGAAGAACACCGGGGAGCTGTTTTTT | CARSFGISGGKNTGELFF